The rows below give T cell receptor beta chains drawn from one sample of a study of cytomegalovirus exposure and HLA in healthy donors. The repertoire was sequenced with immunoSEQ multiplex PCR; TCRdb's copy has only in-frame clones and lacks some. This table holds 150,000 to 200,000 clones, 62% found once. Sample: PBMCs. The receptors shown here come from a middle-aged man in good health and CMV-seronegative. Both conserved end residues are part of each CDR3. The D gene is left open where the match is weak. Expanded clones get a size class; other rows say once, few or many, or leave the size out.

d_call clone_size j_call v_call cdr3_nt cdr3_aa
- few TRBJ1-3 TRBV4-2 TGTGCCAGCAGACCCTCTGCAGAAAGAAACACCATATATTTT CASRPSAERNTIYF
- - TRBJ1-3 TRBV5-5 TGTGCCAGCGACTCCCTTTTGTCTTCTGGAAACACCATATATTTT CASDSLLSSGNTIYF
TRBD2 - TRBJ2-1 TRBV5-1 TGCGCCAGCAGCTTGGACGGGGGGATGATTTACAATGAGCAGTTCTTC CASSLDGGMIYNEQFF
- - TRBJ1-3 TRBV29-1 TGCAGCGTTGCAGGGGTTGGAAACACCATATATTTT CSVAGVGNTIYF
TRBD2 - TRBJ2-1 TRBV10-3 TGTGCCATCAGTGAGTCGACCACTAGCGGGTACAATGAGCAGTTCTTC CAISESTTSGYNEQFF
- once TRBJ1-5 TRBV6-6 TGTGCCAGCAGTGGGGGGGAATTAGCATATCAGCCCCAGCATTTT CASSGGELAYQPQHF
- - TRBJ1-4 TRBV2 TGTGCCAGCAGTGTTTTTGTTAGAGGTGAAAAACTGTTTTTT CASSVFVRGEKLFF
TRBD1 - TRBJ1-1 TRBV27 TGTGCCAGCGACAGGGCCATGAACACTGAAGCTTTCTTT CASDRAMNTEAFF
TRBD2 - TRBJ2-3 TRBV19 TGTGCCAGTAGTTCCCCGCGGGGAGGGACAGATACGCAGTATTTT CASSSPRGGTDTQYF
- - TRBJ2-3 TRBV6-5 TGTGCCAGCAGTGACCGGGGAGCAGATACGCAGTATTTT CASSDRGADTQYF
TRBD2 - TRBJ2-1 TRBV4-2 TGTGCCAGCAGCCCCCCTGGTTTGGCGGGAGGTGCAGGCAATGAGCAGTTCTTC CASSPPGLAGGAGNEQFF
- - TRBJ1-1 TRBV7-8 TGTGCCAGCAGCTTAGTGTTCGCTGAAGCTTTCTTT CASSLVFAEAFF
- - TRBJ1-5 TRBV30 TGTGCCTGGAGTGATCCGGGGGTGAATCAGCCCCAGCATTTT CAWSDPGVNQPQHF